The 5 T cell receptor beta chains in this list originate from one sample, sequenced in a study of blood T cell repertoires in COVID-19. TCRdb's copy holds only in-frame clones and misses some; the assay was immunoSEQ multiplex PCR. The data contain roughly 230,000 clones, more than 75% of them seen just once; the ten biggest clones take up 6.6%. The specimen sequenced was PBMCs or T cells enriched from blood (not recorded which). The origin of the receptors is a woman aged 45 to 65 who had been exposed to COVID-19.

The count of this clone is one. This chain links TRBV20-1 with TRBJ2-5; weak D call: TRBD2 (5 bases). CDR1 and CDR2 from the germline V gene are DFQATT and SNEGSKA (reference sequence). This CDR3 is built from 11 residues. The V gene lost 5 bases and the J gene lost 5 bases, with 9 bases spanning the gap. CDR3 DNA sequence: TGCAGTGCTGAAAGGGAGGAGACCCAGTACTTC. Amino acid sequence: CSAEREETQYF.

V and J are TRBV6-1 and TRBJ1-6; possible D gene TRBD1, 5 bases. Per germline, CDR1 MNHNS and CDR2 SASEGT. This CDR3 comprises 16 residues. Trimming took off 4 bases at V and 9 bases at J, with 19 bases between the two ends. CDR3: CASSAPRWQGGSPLHF. CDR3 coding DNA: TGTGCCAGCAGTGCTCCCCGGTGGCAGGGAGGTTCACCCCTCCACTTT.

The CDR3 sequence: CASKFDTNTEAFF. The CDR3, as DNA: TGTGCCAGCAAATTCGACACGAACACTGAAGCTTTCTTT. The chain has TRBV2 and TRBJ1-1; no firm D call. This CDR3 is 13 amino acids long. CDR1 and CDR2 (germline): SNHLY, FYNNEI. Trimming shortened V by 7 bases and J by 1 base, and 10 bases separated the two germline ends. The full variable domain, completed using reference TRBV2 and TRBJ1-1, is EPEVTQTPSHQVTQMGQEVILRCVPISNHLYFYWYRQILGQKVEFLVSFYNNEISEKSEIFDDQFSVERPDGSNFTLKIRSTKLEDSAMYFCASKFDTNTEAFFGQGTRLTVV.

V gene TRBV7-9 combines with J gene TRBJ1-1, with 7 bases matching TRBD1. Germline V gene lookup returns CDR1 SEHNR and CDR2 FQNEAQ (reference sequence). The CDR3 is made up of 12 amino acids. The V gene end was trimmed by 1 base and the J gene end by 11 bases; junction bases not matched to a gene: 4. The CDR3 is CASSLEGARAFF. In DNA form, the CDR3 reads TGTGCCAGCAGCTTAGAGGGGGCGCGGGCTTTCTTT.

The chain carries TRBV19 and TRBJ1-4; tentatively, D is TRBD1 (5 bases). Trimming took off 1 base at V and 5 bases at J, with 14 bases between the two ends. The CDR3 runs to 16 residues. Germline assignment: CDR1 LNHDA and CDR2 SQIVND (reference sequence). CDR3 amino acids: CASSIGAGGRNEKLFF. Written as DNA, the CDR3 is TGTGCCAGTAGTATAGGTGCGGGGGGAAGGAATGAAAAACTGTTTTTT.